This TCR beta chain was captured in a study of regulatory T cells. Study observations and caveats: Hydrophobic residues at CDR3 positions 6 and 7 were enriched in conventional CD4+ T cells of CD3G-deficient patients.

All CD3G-deficient patients showed autoimmunity, more severe in two. The PCR used 52 TRBV and 13 TRBJ primers. Assay: immunoSEQ multiplex PCR; the TCRdb copy retains only in-frame clones and omits some. The repertoire holds about 29,000 clones, with about nine tenths as singletons. This clone was detected once. Antigen unknown. The germline V and J ends were trimmed by 0 bases and 4 bases, with 4 bases remaining between them. CDR3 length: 12 amino acids. CDR1 SGDLS and CDR2 YYNGEE come from the germline V gene. The sequenced sample was conventional CD4+ T cells sorted from blood. The clonotype was recovered from a young adult with CD3G deficiency. The V call is TRBV9, the J call TRBJ2-5; D is undetermined. The CDR3, as DNA: TGTGCCAGCAGCGTAGGCGGAGAGACCCAGTACTTC. Amino acid sequence: CASSVGGETQYF.